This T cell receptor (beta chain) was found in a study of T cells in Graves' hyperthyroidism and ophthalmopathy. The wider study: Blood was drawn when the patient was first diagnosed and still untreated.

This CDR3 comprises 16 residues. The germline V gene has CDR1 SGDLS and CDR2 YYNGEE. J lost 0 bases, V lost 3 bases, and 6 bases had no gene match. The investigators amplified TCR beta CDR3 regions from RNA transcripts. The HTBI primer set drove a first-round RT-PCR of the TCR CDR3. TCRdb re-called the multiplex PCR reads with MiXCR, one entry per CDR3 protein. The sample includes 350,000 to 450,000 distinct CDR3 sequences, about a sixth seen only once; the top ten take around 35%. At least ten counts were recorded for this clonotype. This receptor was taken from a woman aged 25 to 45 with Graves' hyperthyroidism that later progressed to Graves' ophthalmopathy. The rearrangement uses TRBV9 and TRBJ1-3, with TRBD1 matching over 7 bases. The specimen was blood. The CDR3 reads CASSGPGQNSGNTIYF. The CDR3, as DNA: TGTGCCAGCAGCGGACCGGGACAGAACTCTGGAAACACCATATATTTT.